This TCR beta chain appears in the sequencing data of a study of T cell responses to AZD1222 COVID-19 vaccine. Sequenced by immunoSEQ multiplex PCR; TCRdb stores in-frame clones only, minus some. The table has some 160,000 clones, approximately 93% seen once. As to this clone: No antigen is known for it.

The study's findings and limits: Among spike-specific TCRs, nearly half reportedly target unmutated variant regions.

The CDR3 has 12 amino acids. Germline values: CDR1 MNHEY, CDR2 SVGAGI. Trimming pared 7 bases from V and 5 bases from J, leaving 12 bases between. The clonotype comes from an adult in good health. V and J are TRBV6-5 and TRBJ2-7; D remains ambiguous. Sequences were derived from peripheral blood, sampled on day 0 of AZD1222 vaccination. The CDR3 spells CASTGDPDEQYF. CDR3 coding DNA: TGTGCCAGCACTGGGGATCCCGACGAGCAGTACTTC.